This entry describes one T cell receptor (beta chain). Its antigen is undetermined. This specimen comes from a study of cytomegalovirus exposure and HLA in healthy donors. Study observations and caveats: The authors listed approximately 160 TCR beta chains as cytomegalovirus-associated. Across donors, most TCRs were seen rarely, yet some public ones were widespread. High specificity and sensitivity for cytomegalovirus status were reported for the classifier.

Germline assignment: CDR1 SQVTM and CDR2 ANQGSEA. The CDR3 length is 14 residues. V gave up 3 bases and J gave up 7 bases; unmatched junction bases: 6. Repertoires were generated with immunoSEQ multiplex PCR, while TCRdb's copy carries only in-frame clones and drops some. Of about 57,000 clones in the sample, more than 85% were seen once. The clonotype originates from a woman under 30 in good health and CMV-seronegative. The chain recombines TRBV29-1 with TRBJ2-1, with 10 bases lining up with TRBD1. Sequencing was carried out using PBMCs. The CDR3, as DNA: TGCAGCGTTGACCGACAGGGGGCTGGGAATGAGCAGTTCTTC. This translates into CSVDRQGAGNEQFF.